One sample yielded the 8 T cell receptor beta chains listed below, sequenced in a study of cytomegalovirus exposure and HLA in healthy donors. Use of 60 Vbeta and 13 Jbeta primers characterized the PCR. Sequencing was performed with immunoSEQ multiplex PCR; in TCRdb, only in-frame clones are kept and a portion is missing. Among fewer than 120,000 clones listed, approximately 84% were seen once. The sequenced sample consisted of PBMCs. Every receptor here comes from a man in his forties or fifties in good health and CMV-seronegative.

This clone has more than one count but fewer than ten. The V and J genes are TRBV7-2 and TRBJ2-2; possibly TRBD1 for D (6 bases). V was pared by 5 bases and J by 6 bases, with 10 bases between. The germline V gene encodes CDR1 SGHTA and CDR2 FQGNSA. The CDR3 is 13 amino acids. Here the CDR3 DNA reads TGTGCCAGCAGCGTCGCAGGGGCCGGGGAGCTGTTTTTT. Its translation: CASSVAGAGELFF.

CDR3 nucleotide sequence: TGTGCCTGGAGTTCAGGGATAAGAAGCAATCAGCCCCAGCATTTT. This gives the protein CAWSSGIRSNQPQHF. The V and J genes are TRBV30 and TRBJ1-5; a weak D match, TRBD1 (5 bases). The CDR3 runs to 15 residues. CDR1 and CDR2 from the germline V gene are GTSNPN and SVGIG (reference sequence). Trimming took off 2 bases at V and 1 base at J, with 12 bases between the two ends.

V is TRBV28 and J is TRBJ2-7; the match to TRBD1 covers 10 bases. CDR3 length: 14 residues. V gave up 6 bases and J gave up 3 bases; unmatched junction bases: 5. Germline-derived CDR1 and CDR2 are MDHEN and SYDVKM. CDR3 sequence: CASSRDRGVYEQYF. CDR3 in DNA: TGTGCCAGCAGCCGGGACAGGGGTGTCTACGAGCAGTACTTC.

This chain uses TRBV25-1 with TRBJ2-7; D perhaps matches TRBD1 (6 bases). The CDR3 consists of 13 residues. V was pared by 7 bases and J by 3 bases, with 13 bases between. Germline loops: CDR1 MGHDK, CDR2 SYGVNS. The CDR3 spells CASNPAGDYEQYF. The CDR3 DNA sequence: TGTGCCAGCAACCCAGCAGGGGACTACGAGCAGTACTTC.

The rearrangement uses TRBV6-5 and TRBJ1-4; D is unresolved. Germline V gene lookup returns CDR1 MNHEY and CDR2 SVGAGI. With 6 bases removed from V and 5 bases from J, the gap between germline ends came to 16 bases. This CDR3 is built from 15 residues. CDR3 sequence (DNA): TGTGCCAGCAGGCCCGGACTTTCGCAAAATGAAAAACTGTTTTTT. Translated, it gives CASRPGLSQNEKLFF.

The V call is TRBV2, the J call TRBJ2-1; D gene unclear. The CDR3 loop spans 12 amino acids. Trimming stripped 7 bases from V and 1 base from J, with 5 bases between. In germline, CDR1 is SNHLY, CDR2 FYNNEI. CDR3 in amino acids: CASTRSYNEQFF. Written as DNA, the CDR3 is TGTGCCAGCACTCGGTCCTACAATGAGCAGTTCTTC. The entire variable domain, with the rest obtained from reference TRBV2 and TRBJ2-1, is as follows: EPEVTQTPSHQVTQMGQEVILRCVPISNHLYFYWYRQILGQKVEFLVSFYNNEISEKSEIFDDQFSVERPDGSNFTLKIRSTKLEDSAMYFCASTRSYNEQFFGPGTRLTVL.

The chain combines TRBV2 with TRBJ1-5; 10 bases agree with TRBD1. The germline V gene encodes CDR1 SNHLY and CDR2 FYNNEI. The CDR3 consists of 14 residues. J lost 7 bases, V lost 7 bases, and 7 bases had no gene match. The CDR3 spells CASMGQGFRQPQHF. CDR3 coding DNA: TGTGCCAGCATGGGACAGGGGTTCAGACAGCCCCAGCATTTT. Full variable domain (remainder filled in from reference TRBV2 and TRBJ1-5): EPEVTQTPSHQVTQMGQEVILRCVPISNHLYFYWYRQILGQKVEFLVSFYNNEISEKSEIFDDQFSVERPDGSNFTLKIRSTKLEDSAMYFCASMGQGFRQPQHFGDGTRLSIL.

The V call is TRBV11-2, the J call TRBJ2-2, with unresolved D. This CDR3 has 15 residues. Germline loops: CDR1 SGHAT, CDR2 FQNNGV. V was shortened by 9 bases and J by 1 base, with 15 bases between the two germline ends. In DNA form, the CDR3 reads TGTGCCAGTACACGGAGTACCCAGAACACCGGGGAGCTGTTTTTT. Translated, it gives CASTRSTQNTGELFF.